These 2 T cell receptor beta chains share one sample of origin, sequenced in a study of TIL therapy for anti-PD-1-resistant metastatic lung cancer (dated by TCRdb to about 2021). Read against the paper, the sample's time point label means: pre-treatment sample, taken before nivolumab and TIL therapy. TCR beta CDR3 regions were amplified from genomic DNA by bias-controlled multiplex PCR with the immunoSEQ v3 hsTCRB kit. The table comes from immuneACCESS by way of TCRdb, which keeps in-frame sequences with V and J called. Part of the clones is missing from these tables; in studies checked, under half for an unresolved V gene and the rest for unknown reasons. The sample yields tens of thousands of clones; 80% to 90% were counted once. Of the sample, 5% is held by the ten largest clones. The sample here was blood, taken at baseline. Receptor source: a person aged 25-79 years with non-small cell lung cancer.

The chain is built from TRBV30 and TRBJ2-3; TRBD2 aligns across 13 bases. V was pared by 1 base and J by 0 bases, with 7 bases of the junction left unmatched. The CDR3 has 18 residues. Germline V lookup: CDR1 GTSNPN, CDR2 SVGIG (reference sequence). CDR3 DNA: TGTGCCTGGAGTGGGGGACTAGCGGGGCTTCCTAGCACAGATACGCAGTATTTT. Translated: CAWSGGLAGLPSTDTQYF.

This chain joins TRBV9 and TRBJ2-1, with D uncertain. Looked up from germline, CDR1 is SGDLS and CDR2 is YYNGEE. The V end was cut by 0 bases, the J end by 4 bases, with 14 bases between. The CDR3 runs to 16 residues. CDR3 sequence (DNA): TGTGCCAGCAGCGTAGAGTCTCTACCTTCTTACAATGAGCAGTTCTTC. Translated, it gives CASSVESLPSYNEQFF.